This TCR beta chain came from a study of CDR3 diversity in severe acne (dated by TCRdb to about 2019). Library preparation was by PCR. Instrument used: Illumina HiSeq 2000. The raw public data were reprocessed by TCRdb itself: fastp quality trimming at Q25, MiXCR clonotype calling, in-frame beta chains only. Merged by CDR3 protein, the rows form single entries marked with the most common genes and DNA. The sample table lists under 95,000 distinct CDR3 sequences, 48% of them with a count of one. The ten largest clonotypes hold roughly a tenth of the sample. The CDR3 runs 15 residues from the cysteine to the phenylalanine. The kept DNA is CDR3 alone, 45 bases in frame from the first base. Based on the germline V gene, the CDR1 and CDR2 sequences are SGHTA and FQGNSA. Cut back by 1 base and 1 base, the V and J ends lie 11 bases apart. As concerns this clonotype: No cognate antigen has been identified for it. Base qualities are not provided; no much larger clone lies one nucleotide away.

This clonotype was obtained from a male donor in good health, serving as a control. The rearranged chain carries TRBV7-2 and TRBJ2-7; there is no confident call for the D gene. The specimen was blood. The CDR3 region reads CTSSLGQTESYEQYF. The base sequence is TGTACCAGCAGCTTAGGACAAACCGAGTCCTACGAGCAGTACTTC.